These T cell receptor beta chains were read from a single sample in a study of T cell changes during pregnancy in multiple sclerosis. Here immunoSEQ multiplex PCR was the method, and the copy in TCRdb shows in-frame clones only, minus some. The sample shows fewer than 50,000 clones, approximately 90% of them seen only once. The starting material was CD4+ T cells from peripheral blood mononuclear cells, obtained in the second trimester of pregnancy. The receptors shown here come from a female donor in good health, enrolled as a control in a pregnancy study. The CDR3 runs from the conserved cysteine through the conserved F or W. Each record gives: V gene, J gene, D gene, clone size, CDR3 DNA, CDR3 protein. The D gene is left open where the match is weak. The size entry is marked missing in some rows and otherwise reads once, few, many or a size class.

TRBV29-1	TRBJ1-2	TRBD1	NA	TGCAGCGTTGAAATATCTACAGGGGCTAACTATGGCTACACCTTC	CSVEISTGANYGYTF
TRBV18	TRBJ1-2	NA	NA	TGTGCCAGCTCACCTCCATCGAGGGACTATGGCTACACCTTC	CASSPPSRDYGYTF
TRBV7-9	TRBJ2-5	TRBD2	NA	TGTGCCAGCAGCTTAGGTGTGGGGGGGGAGACCCAGTACTTC	CASSLGVGGETQYF
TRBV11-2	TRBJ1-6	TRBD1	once	TGTGCCAGCAGCTTACAAGGGACAGGGGGTAATAATTCACCCCTCCACTTT	CASSLQGTGGNNSPLHF
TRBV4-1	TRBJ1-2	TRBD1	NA	TGCGCCAGCAGCCAAAAGAGGGACCCGGACAGGGGGCCCTCCGACTATGGCTACACCTTC	CASSQKRDPDRGPSDYGYTF
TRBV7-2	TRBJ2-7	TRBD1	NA	TGTGCCAGCAGTCCTAACCGGGACAGGCCCAACGAGCAGTACTTC	CASSPNRDRPNEQYF
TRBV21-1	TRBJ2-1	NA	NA	TGTGCCAGCAGCATGGGGACTAGCGGGGGGTTCCTATACAATGAGCAGTTCTTC	CASSMGTSGGFLYNEQFF
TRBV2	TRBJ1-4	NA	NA	TGTGCCAGCAGATGGGGCACAACTAATGAAAAACTGTTTTTT	CASRWGTTNEKLFF
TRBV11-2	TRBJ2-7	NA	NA	TGTGCCAGCAGCTCCTCCGAGGTCTACGAGCAGTACTTC	CASSSSEVYEQYF
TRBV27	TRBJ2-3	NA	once	TGTGCCAGCAGTCCTAGGGGGGATACGCAGTATTTT	CASSPRGDTQYF
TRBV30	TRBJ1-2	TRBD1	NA	TGTGCCTGGAGTAGAGTAGGGGGCAGTGGATATGGCTACACCTTC	CAWSRVGGSGYGYTF
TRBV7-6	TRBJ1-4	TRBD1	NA	TGTGCCAGCAGCTCCGGACAGGGAGTAACTAATGAAAAACTGTTTTTT	CASSSGQGVTNEKLFF
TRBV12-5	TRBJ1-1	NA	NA	TGTGCTAGTGGTTTGGGAGTGAACACTGAAGCTTTCTTT	CASGLGVNTEAFF
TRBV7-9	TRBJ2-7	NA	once	TGTGCCAGCAGCCGTACGGGTCTAGGCTCCTACGAGCAGTACTTC	CASSRTGLGSYEQYF
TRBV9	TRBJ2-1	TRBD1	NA	TGTGCCAGCAGCCCCACGGGACAGCTATACAATGAGCAGTTCTTC	CASSPTGQLYNEQFF
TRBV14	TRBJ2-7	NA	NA	TGTGCCAGCAGCCCTCAACAGGGCTACGAGCAGTACTTC	CASSPQQGYEQYF
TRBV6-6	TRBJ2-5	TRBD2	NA	TGTGCCAGCAGTTCGACTAGCGGGGACCTTCAAGAGACCCAGTACTTC	CASSSTSGDLQETQYF
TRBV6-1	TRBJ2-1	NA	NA	TGTGCCAGCAGTGAATACCAGGGCAACGATGAGCAGTTCTTC	CASSEYQGNDEQFF
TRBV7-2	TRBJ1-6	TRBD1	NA	TGTGCCAGCAGCTTAGGACAGGGCAGAACCCTCCACTTT	CASSLGQGRTLHF
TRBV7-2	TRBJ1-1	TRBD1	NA	TGTGCCAGCAGCTCGAGCGGGACAGGGTCGAGAAGGACTGAAGCTTTCTTT	CASSSSGTGSRRTEAFF
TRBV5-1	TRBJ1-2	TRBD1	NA	TGCGCCAGCAGCCCGACAGGGACCCATGGCTACACCTTC	CASSPTGTHGYTF
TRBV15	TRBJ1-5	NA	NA	TGTGCCACCAGCGCTCGGAGCAATCAGCCCCAGCATTTT	CATSARSNQPQHF
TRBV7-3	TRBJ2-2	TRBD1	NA	TGTGCCAGCAGCTTAAGGGCCAGGGGGCCGGCCGGGGAGCTGTTTTTT	CASSLRARGPAGELFF
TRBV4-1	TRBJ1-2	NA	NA	TGCGCCAGCAGCCAAGAAGAAGGCAGGGCCTATGGCTACACCTTC	CASSQEEGRAYGYTF
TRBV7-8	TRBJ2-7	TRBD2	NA	TGTGCCAGCAGCTCAGACCGACTAGCCGGCGAGCAGTACTTC	CASSSDRLAGEQYF
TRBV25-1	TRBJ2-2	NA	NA	TGTGCCAGCAGTGAATATGGAGACACCGGGGAGCTGTTTTTT	CASSEYGDTGELFF